The TCR beta chain under discussion was sequenced for a study of multiple sclerosis patients with progressive multifocal leukoencephalopathy. Synthetic inline TR CDR3 controls covering all V-J pairings were spiked into each PCR. The repertoire was sequenced with immunoSEQ multiplex PCR; TCRdb's copy has only in-frame clones and lacks some. Of 20,000 to 25,000 clones detected, about 91% appear once; the ten largest clones hold 2% to 2.5%. Indicated time point: about a year of natalizumab therapy. Longitudinal control samples came from natalizumab-treated multiple sclerosis patients without PML. Findings of the study overall: At PML onset, no shared TRBV or TRBJ gene usage was seen.

Of note for this clone: Its target is unknown.

Germline lookup yields CDR1 LNHDA and CDR2 SQIVND (reference sequence). The CDR3 extends over 17 amino acids. Trimming removed 4 bases from V and 7 bases from J; junction bases left unmatched: 15. The V and J genes are TRBV19 and TRBJ1-2; 10 bases fit TRBD1. Sequencing was performed on PBMCs, taken from a patient treated with natalizumab. This TCR was sampled from a man between 25 and 39 years old with multiple sclerosis. The CDR3 DNA is TGTGCCAGTAGTAGCGAGAAAGGGACAGGGGTTATACTTGGCTACACCTTC. Protein product: CASSSEKGTGVILGYTF.